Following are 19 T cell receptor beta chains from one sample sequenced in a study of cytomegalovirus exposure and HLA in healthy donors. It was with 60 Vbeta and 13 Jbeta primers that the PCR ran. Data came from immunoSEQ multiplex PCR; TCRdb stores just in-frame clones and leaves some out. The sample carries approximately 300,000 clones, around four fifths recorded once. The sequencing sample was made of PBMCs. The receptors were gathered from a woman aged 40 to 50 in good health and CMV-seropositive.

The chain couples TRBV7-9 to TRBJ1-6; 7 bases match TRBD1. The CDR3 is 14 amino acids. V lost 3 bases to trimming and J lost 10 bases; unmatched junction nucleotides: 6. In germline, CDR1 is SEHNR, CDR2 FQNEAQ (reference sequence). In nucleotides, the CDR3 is TGTGCCAGCAGCTTCTCAGGGGGGAAATCACCCCTCCACTTT. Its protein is CASSFSGGKSPLHF.

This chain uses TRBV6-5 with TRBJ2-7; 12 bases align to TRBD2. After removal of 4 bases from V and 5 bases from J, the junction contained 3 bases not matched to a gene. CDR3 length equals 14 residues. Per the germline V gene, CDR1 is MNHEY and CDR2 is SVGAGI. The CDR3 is CASSLRLAGDEQYF. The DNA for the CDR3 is TGTGCCAGCAGTTTGCGACTAGCGGGAGACGAGCAGTACTTC.

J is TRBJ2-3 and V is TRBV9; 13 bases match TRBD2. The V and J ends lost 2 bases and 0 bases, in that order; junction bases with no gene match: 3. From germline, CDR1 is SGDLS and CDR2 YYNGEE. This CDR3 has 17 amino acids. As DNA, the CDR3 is TGTGCCAGCAGCGTGGGACTAGCGGGAAGGAGCACAGATACGCAGTATTTT. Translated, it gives CASSVGLAGRSTDTQYF.

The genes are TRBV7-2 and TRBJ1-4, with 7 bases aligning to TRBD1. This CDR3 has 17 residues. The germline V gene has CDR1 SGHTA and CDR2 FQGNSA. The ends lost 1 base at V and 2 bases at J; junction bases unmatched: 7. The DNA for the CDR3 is TGTGCCAGCAGCTTAGGACAGGGATTGAGGACTAATGAAAAACTGTTTTTT. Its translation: CASSLGQGLRTNEKLFF.

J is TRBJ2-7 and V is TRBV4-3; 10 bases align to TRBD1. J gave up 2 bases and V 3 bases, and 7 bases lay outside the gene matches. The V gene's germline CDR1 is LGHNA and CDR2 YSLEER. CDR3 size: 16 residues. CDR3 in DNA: TGCGCCAGCAGCCAGGAATGGGGACAGGGGACCTACGAGCAGTACTTC. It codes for CASSQEWGQGTYEQYF.

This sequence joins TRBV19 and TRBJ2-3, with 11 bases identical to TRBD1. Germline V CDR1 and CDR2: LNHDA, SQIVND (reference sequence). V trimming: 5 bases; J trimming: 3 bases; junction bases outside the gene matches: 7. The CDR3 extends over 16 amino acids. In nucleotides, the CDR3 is TGTGCCAGTAGTGTCTCCGGGACAGGGGGAACAGATACGCAGTATTTT. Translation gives CASSVSGTGGTDTQYF.

The CDR3 region has the DNA TGTGCCACCAGCAGGGAACCCGGGACTAGGGGCACCGGGGAGCTGTTTTTT. It encodes CATSREPGTRGTGELFF. V and J are TRBV15 and TRBJ2-2, with 8 bases that match TRBD2. After removal of 3 bases from V and 4 bases from J, the junction contained 10 bases not matched to a gene. The CDR3 length is 17 residues. CDR1 and CDR2 (germline): LNHNV, YYDKDF (reference sequence).

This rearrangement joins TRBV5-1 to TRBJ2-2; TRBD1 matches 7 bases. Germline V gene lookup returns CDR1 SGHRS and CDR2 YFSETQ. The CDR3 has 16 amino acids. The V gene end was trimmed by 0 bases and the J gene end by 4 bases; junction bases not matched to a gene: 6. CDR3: CASSLDRGWGTGELFF. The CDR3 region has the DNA TGCGCCAGCAGCTTGGACAGGGGTTGGGGCACCGGGGAGCTGTTTTTT.

The CDR3, as DNA: TGTGCCAGCAGCGTAGGCAGCGGGAGGGCCGTCGGGGAGCTGTTTTTT. This sequence encodes CASSVGSGRAVGELFF. The V and J genes are TRBV9 and TRBJ2-2; 10 nucleotides line up with TRBD2. From germline, CDR1 is SGDLS and CDR2 YYNGEE. V lost 0 bases to trimming and J lost 7 bases; unmatched junction nucleotides: 6. This CDR3 is 16 amino acids long. Combining the CDR3 with reference TRBV9 and TRBJ2-2 gives the whole variable domain DSGVTQTPKHLITATGQRVTLRCSPRSGDLSVYWYQQSLDQGLQFLIQYYNGEERAKGNILERFSAQQFPDLHSELNLSSLELGDSALYFCASSVGSGRAVGELFFGEGSRLTVL.

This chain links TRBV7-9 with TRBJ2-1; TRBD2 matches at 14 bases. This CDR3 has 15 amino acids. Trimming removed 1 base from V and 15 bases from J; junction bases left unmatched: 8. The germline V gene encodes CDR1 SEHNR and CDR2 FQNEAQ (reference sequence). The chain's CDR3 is CASSLDGTSGSVTFF. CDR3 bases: TGTGCCAGCAGCTTAGATGGGACTAGCGGGAGTGTAACGTTCTTC.

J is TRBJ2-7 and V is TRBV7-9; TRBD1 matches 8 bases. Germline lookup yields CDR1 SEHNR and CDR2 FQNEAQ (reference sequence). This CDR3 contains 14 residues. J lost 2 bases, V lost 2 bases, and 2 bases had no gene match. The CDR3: CASSLRQGPYEQYF. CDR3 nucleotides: TGTGCCAGCAGCTTAAGACAGGGGCCCTACGAGCAGTACTTC.

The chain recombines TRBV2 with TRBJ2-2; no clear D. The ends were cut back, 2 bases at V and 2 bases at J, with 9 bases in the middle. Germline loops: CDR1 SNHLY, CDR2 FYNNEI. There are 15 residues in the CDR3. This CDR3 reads CASSETTVNTGELFF. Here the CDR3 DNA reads TGTGCCAGCAGTGAAACCACGGTTAACACCGGGGAGCTGTTTTTT.

CDR3 sequence (DNA): TGTGCCAGCAGCTTAGTAGGGACAGGGTGCCACGAGCAGTACTTC. Protein: CASSLVGTGCHEQYF. This chain joins TRBV7-2 and TRBJ2-7; 9 bases match TRBD1. CDR1 is SGHTA, CDR2 FQGNSA, per germline. V was clipped by 1 base and J by 5 bases; unmatched bases: 6. The CDR3 loop spans 15 amino acids. Based on the CDR3 plus reference TRBV7-2 and TRBJ2-7, the full variable domain is GAGVSQSPSNKVTEKGKDVELRCDPISGHTALYWYRQSLGQGLEFLIYFQGNSAPDKSGLPSDRFSAERTGGSVSTLTIQRTQQEDSAVYLCASSLVGTGCHEQYFGPGTRLTVT.

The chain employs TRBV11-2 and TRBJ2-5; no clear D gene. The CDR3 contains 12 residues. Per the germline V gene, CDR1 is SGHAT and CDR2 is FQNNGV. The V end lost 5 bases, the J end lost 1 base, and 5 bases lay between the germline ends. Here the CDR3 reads CASSLFQETQYF. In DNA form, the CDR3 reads TGTGCCAGCAGCCTATTCCAAGAGACCCAGTACTTC.

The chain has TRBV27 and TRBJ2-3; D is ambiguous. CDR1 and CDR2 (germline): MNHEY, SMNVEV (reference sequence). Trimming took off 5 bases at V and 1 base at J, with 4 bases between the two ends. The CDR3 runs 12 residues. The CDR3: CASSGRTDTQYF. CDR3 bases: TGTGCCAGCAGTGGCCGCACAGATACGCAGTATTTT.

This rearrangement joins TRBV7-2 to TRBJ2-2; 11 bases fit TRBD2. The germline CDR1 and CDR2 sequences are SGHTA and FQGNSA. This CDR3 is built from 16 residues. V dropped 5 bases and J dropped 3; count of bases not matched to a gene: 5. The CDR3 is CASSTRLAGHTGELFF. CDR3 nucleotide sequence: TGTGCCAGCAGCACTCGACTAGCGGGACACACCGGGGAGCTGTTTTTT.

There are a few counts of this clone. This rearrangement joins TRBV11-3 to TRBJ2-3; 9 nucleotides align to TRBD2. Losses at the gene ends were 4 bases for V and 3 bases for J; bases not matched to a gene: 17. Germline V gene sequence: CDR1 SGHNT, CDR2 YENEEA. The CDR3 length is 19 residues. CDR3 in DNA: TGTGCCAGCAGCTCTAACCTCGGGGGTATAGCGGGAGTGACAGATACGCAGTATTTT. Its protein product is CASSSNLGGIAGVTDTQYF.

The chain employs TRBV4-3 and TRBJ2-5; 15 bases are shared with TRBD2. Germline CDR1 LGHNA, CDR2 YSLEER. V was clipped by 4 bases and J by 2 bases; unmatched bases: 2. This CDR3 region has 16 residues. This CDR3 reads CASSPGLAGGQETQYF. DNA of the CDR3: TGCGCCAGCAGCCCGGGACTAGCGGGAGGTCAAGAGACCCAGTACTTC.

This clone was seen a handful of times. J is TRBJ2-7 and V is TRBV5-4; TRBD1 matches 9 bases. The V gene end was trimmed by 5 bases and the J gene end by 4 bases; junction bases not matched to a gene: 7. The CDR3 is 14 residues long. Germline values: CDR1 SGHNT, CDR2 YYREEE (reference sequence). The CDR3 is CASSIQGARYEQYF. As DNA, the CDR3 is TGTGCCAGCAGTATACAGGGGGCGCGGTACGAGCAGTACTTC.